Included here is one T cell receptor (beta chain) sequence, with context. Profiled with immunoSEQ multiplex PCR; TCRdb holds only in-frame clones, not every one. This table has approximately 57,000 clones, roughly nine tenths appearing once. This specimen comes from a study of identifying expanded T cells in peripheral blood. Germline CDR1 is SGHNT and CDR2 is YYREEE (reference sequence). V was clipped by 0 bases and J by 4 bases; unmatched bases: 7. This CDR3 region has 16 residues. The chain combines TRBV5-4 with TRBJ1-2; 9 bases line up with TRBD1. The sequence came from a person aged 18-70 years in good health. Input material: blood. This CDR3 reads CASSLERGTGTYGYTF. The CDR3 bases are TGTGCCAGCAGCTTGGAGAGGGGGACAGGGACCTATGGCTACACCTTC. Variable domain in full (rest from reference TRBV5-4 and TRBJ1-2): ETGVTQSPTHLIKTRGQQVTLRCSSQSGHNTVSWYQQALGQGPQFIFQYYREEENGRGNFPPRFSGLQFPNYSSELNVNALELDDSALYLCASSLERGTGTYGYTFGSGTRLTVV.